The clone carrying this T cell receptor (beta chain) was observed a single time. Its antigen remains unidentified. The data were taken from a study of shared clonotypes between healthy human individuals. Study-wide results and caveats: Naive CD4 clonotypes overlapped across several donors at about 5%.

The data were produced by immunoSEQ multiplex PCR, yet TCRdb's version contains in-frame clones alone and is incomplete. The data contain about 1 million clones, 70% to 80% of them singletons. The source is a man between 18 and 35 years old in good health. Sequenced material: memory CD4+ T cells sorted from blood. Subset: CD45RA-negative fraction.

The CDR3 nucleotides are TGTGCCAGCAGCGCCTACAGGGGCGGTTGGGGAAACACTGAAGCTTTCTTT. Translated: CASSAYRGGWGNTEAFF. V is TRBV7-2 and J is TRBJ1-1, with TRBD1 matching 7 bases. In germline, CDR1 is SGHTA, CDR2 FQGNSA. The CDR3 is 17 residues long. V trimming: 5 bases; J trimming: 2 bases; junction bases outside the gene matches: 14.